The rows below give T cell receptor beta chains drawn from one sample of a study of blood T cell repertoires in COVID-19. Only in-frame clones appear in the TCRdb table, and some are missing; sequencing was by immunoSEQ multiplex PCR. The sample has over 30,000 clones; around 85% are singletons. What was sequenced was peripheral blood. These TCRs come from an elderly man with active or convalescent COVID-19. CDR3s leave out the opening cysteine and the closing phenylalanine or tryptophan. Clone size appears in some rows only: once, few, many, or a class for an expanded clone.

V: TRBV19
size: NA
CDR3: ASSIVQFGGNQPQH

V: TRBV7-2
size: NA
CDR3: ASSPRQRTYNEQF

V: TRBV6-2/TRBV6-3
size: NA
CDR3: ASSRPSGASTDTQY

V: TRBV20-1
size: few
CDR3: SAIRGTQY

V: TRBV4-3
size: NA
CDR3: ASSQEGRGSTDTQY

V: TRBV6-5
size: once
CDR3: ASTEIQTGKYGYT

V: TRBV25-1
size: NA
CDR3: ASSAPGLDPKANEQF

V: TRBV19
size: NA
CDR3: ASSEVAGGGNTQY

V: TRBV7-2
size: NA
CDR3: ASSLTGQMKYNEQF

V: TRBV11-2
size: few
CDR3: ASSLRGSYNEQF

V: TRBV9
size: few
CDR3: ASSVEVLSGANVLT

V: TRBV28
size: NA
CDR3: ASSPSGREWGYT

V: TRBV2
size: NA
CDR3: ASSGQGRNTEAF

V: TRBV7-8
size: NA
CDR3: ASSLETGGYTGELF

V: TRBV11-2
size: NA
CDR3: ASSLAVDYGYT

V: TRBV18
size: NA
CDR3: ASSPGTGVQNTEAF

V: TRBV24-1
size: NA
CDR3: ATSDDRYTDTQY

V: TRBV30
size: NA
CDR3: AWKKSGNTIY

V: TRBV18
size: NA
CDR3: ASSLTMGGRNEQF

V: TRBV18
size: NA
CDR3: ASSTKTSLAYEQY

V: TRBV12-5
size: NA
CDR3: ASGSQSKTQY

V: TRBV19
size: NA
CDR3: ASSPDRDQGRETQY

V: TRBV19
size: NA
CDR3: ASSRGQGTSTEAF

V: TRBV19
size: few
CDR3: ASHKMGHSGNTIY

V: TRBV6-5
size: once
CDR3: ASRMGTGVDYGYT

V: TRBV15
size: NA
CDR3: ATSRFQGADGYT

V: TRBV30
size: NA
CDR3: AWSGLGQHTEAF

V: TRBV7-3
size: NA
CDR3: ASSLTGLAGDYQETQY

V: TRBV29-1
size: NA
CDR3: SETGELQETQY

V: TRBV10-3
size: NA
CDR3: AISDGGRPLYEQY

V: TRBV6-5
size: NA
CDR3: ASTTPGGGEQY

V: TRBV5-5
size: NA
CDR3: ASSLLLRTGGTGELF

V: TRBV5-4
size: NA
CDR3: ASSPSSTGRHGELF

V: TRBV29-1
size: NA
CDR3: SVGDRGNGNTIY

V: TRBV19
size: NA
CDR3: ASSIGDSNEAF

V: TRBV7-2
size: NA
CDR3: ASSLGWSSGYEQY

V: TRBV2
size: NA
CDR3: ASLDDRGDTEAF

V: TRBV6-1
size: NA
CDR3: ASSENPGTSGRSKNIQY

V: TRBV11-1
size: NA
CDR3: ASSRDRGETQY

V: TRBV18
size: NA
CDR3: ASSPLNRQENNSPLH

V: TRBV19
size: few
CDR3: ASSMTGSEAF

V: TRBV9
size: NA
CDR3: ASSVVGTGYGYT